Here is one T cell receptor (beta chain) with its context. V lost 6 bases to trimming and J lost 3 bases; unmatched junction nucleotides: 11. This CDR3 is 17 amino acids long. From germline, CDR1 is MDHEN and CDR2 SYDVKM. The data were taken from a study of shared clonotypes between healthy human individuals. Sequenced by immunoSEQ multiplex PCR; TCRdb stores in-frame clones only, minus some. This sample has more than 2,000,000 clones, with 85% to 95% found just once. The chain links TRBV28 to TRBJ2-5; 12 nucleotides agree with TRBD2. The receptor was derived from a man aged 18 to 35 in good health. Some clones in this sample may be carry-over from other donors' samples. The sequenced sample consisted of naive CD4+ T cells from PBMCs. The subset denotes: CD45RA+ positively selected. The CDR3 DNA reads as TGTGCCAGCAGGGCCCGACGACTAGCGGGAGAGGAAGAGACCCAGTACTTC. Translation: CASRARRLAGEEETQYF. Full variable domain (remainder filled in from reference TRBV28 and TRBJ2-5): DVKVTQSSRYLVKRTGEKVFLECVQDMDHENMFWYRQDPGLGLRLIYFSYDVKMKEKGDIPEGYSVSREKKERFSLILESASTNQTSMYLCASRARRLAGEEETQYFGPGTRLLVL.